Reported below is one TCR beta chain. The antigen is undetermined. Clones were sequenced by immunoSEQ multiplex PCR, and TCRdb holds only the in-frame ones, with some missing. The sample has about 20,000 clones, approximately 70% seen once. The data derive from a study of OX40 agonist ivuxolimab in advanced cancers. Broader study findings: There were also nonresponders showing low normalized T-cell clonal expansion.

Germline values: CDR1 MNHEY, CDR2 SMNVEV (reference sequence). V lost 11 bases and J lost 1; bases outside the gene matches: 6. The CDR3 is 13 residues long. J is TRBJ2-3 and V is TRBV27; 7 nucleotides align to TRBD2. The receptor comes from an adult with an advanced solid tumor such as melanoma, head and neck, liver or kidney cancer. The source was CD4+ or CD8+ T cells sorted from blood, collected in a trial of the OX40 agonist ivuxolimab. The DNA of the CDR3 is TGTGCCTCTGTGGCGGGGGGCACAGATACGCAGTATTTT. Translation gives CASVAGGTDTQYF.